A single sample is the source of the 7 T cell receptor beta chains below, sequenced in a study of beta chain features in type 1 diabetes. The entirety of the isolated RNA underwent reverse transcription, so expressed TCRB transcripts were sequenced. The protocol was immunoSEQ multiplex PCR, while the TCRdb copy is restricted to in-frame clones and leaves out a portion. The sample yields a few hundred thousand clones, 25% to 35% seen once. The material sequenced was central memory CD4+ T cells from blood. Receptors were obtained from a man in his thirties or forties in good health.

The CDR3 DNA reads TGCGCCAGCAGCCAATACGGGAAGGGTCAAGAGACCCAGTACTTC. It yields the protein CASSQYGKGQETQYF. The genes are TRBV4-1 and TRBJ2-5; D may be TRBD2 (5 bases). V lost 2 bases to trimming and J lost 2 bases, with 12 bases between them. The CDR3 extends over 15 amino acids. Germline values: CDR1 MGHRA, CDR2 YSYEKL.

This clone was counted only a few times. V gene TRBV6-5 combines with J gene TRBJ2-2, with D tentatively TRBD2 (6 bases). The germline V gene has CDR1 MNHEY and CDR2 SVGAGI. The CDR3 covers 15 residues. V gave up 11 bases and J gave up 0 bases, with 16 bases separating them. The CDR3 protein is CASRRRGPNTGELFF. In DNA form, the CDR3 reads TGTGCCTCCCGGCGGAGGGGCCCGAACACCGGGGAGCTGTTTTTT.

This clone has ten or more counts. This sequence joins TRBV28 and TRBJ2-7; maybe TRBD1 (5 bases). The CDR3 runs to 13 residues. With 8 bases removed from V and 4 bases from J, the gap between germline ends came to 15 bases. Per germline, CDR1 MDHEN and CDR2 SYDVKM. The CDR3 loop reads CASSRAGMYEQYF. The CDR3 nucleotides read TGTGCCAGCTCCCGTGCAGGGATGTACGAGCAGTACTTC.

The chain is built from TRBV20-1 and TRBJ2-5; D not resolved. The CDR3 totals 11 residues. Germline V gives CDR1 DFQATT, CDR2 SNEGSKA (reference sequence). Trimming removed 8 bases at V and 5 bases at J, with 12 bases between. This chain's CDR3 is CSILARETQYF. CDR3 sequence (DNA): TGCAGTATACTCGCTCGCGAGACCCAGTACTTC.

This chain joins TRBV7-6 and TRBJ2-1; 8 nucleotides agree with TRBD2. CDR3 size: 13 residues. The V and J ends lost 4 bases and 16 bases, in that order; junction bases with no gene match: 12. Germline loops: CDR1 SGHVS, CDR2 FNYEAQ. The CDR3 spells CASSSYVGTRFFF. Written as DNA, the CDR3 is TGTGCCAGCAGCTCCTACGTAGGGACTAGATTCTTCTTC.

The gene calls are TRBV10-3 and TRBJ2-7, with 8 bases aligning to TRBD1. V shed 3 bases, J shed 3 bases, and the junction held 4 bases outside the gene matches. This CDR3 is 14 amino acids long. Germline V gives CDR1 ENHRY, CDR2 SYGVKD. This chain's CDR3 is CAISDPGQGYEQYF. The CDR3 coding sequence is TGTGCCATCAGTGATCCAGGACAGGGCTACGAGCAGTACTTC.

This clone was seen many times. The same CDR3 arises from other DNA sequences in this sample as well. The gene calls are TRBV18 and TRBJ2-7; D is tentatively TRBD1 or TRBD2 (5 bases each). Trimming stripped 2 bases from V and 3 bases from J, with 11 bases between. The CDR3 length is 14 residues. The germline gives CDR1 KGHSH, CDR2 LQKENI. CDR3 amino acids: CASSPGTGGYEQYF. For the CDR3, the DNA is TGTGCCAGCTCACCAGGGACGGGTGGCTACGAGCAGTACTTC.